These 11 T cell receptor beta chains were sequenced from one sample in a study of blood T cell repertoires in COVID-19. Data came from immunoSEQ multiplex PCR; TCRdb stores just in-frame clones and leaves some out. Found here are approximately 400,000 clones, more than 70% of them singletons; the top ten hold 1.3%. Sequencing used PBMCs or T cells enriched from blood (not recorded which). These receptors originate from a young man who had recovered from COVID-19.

CDR3 region: CATSEPQGGKNEQFF. The CDR3 DNA sequence: TGTGCCACCAGTGAACCACAGGGGGGCAAGAATGAGCAGTTCTTC. The V and J genes are TRBV24-1 and TRBJ2-1; 8 bases line up with TRBD1. Per the germline V gene, CDR1 is KGHDR and CDR2 is SFDVKD. CDR3 length equals 15 residues. After removal of 4 bases from V and 7 bases from J, the junction contained 8 bases not matched to a gene.

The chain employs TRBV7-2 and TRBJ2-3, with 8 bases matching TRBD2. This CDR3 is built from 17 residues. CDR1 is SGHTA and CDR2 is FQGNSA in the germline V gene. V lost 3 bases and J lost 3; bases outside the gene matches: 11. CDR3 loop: CASSFGVAGGLTDTQYF. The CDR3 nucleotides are TGTGCCAGCAGCTTTGGGGTGGCGGGGGGTCTGACAGATACGCAGTATTTT.

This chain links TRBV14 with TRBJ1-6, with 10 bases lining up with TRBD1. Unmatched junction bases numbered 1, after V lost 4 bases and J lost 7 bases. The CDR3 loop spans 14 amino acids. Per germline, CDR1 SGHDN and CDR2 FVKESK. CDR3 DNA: TGTGCCAGCAGCCTGACAGGGGGCAATTCACCCCTCCACTTT. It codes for CASSLTGGNSPLHF.

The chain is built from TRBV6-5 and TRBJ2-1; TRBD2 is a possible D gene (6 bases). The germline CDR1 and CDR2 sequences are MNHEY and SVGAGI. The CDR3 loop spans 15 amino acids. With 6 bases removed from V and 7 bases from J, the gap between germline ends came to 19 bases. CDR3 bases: TGTGCCAGCAGCGGGGACTTCTCAGGGAGGAATGAGCAGTTCTTC. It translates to CASSGDFSGRNEQFF.

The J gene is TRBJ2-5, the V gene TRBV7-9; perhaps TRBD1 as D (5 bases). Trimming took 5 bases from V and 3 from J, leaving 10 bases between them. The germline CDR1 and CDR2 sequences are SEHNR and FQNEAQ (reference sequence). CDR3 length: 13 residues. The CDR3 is CASSQGAEETQYF. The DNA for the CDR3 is TGTGCCAGCAGCCAAGGGGCAGAAGAGACCCAGTACTTC. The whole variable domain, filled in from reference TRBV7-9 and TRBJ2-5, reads DTGVSQNPRHKITKRGQNVTFRCDPISEHNRLYWYRQTLGQGPEFLTYFQNEAQLEKSRLLSDRFSAERPKGSFSTLEIQRTEQGDSAMYLCASSQGAEETQYFGPGTRLLVL.

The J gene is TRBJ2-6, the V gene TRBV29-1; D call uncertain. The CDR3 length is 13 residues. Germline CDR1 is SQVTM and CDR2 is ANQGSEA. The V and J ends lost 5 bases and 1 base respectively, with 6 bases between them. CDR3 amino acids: CSVSLSGANVLTF. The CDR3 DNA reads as TGCAGCGTTTCTCTATCTGGGGCCAACGTCCTGACTTTC.

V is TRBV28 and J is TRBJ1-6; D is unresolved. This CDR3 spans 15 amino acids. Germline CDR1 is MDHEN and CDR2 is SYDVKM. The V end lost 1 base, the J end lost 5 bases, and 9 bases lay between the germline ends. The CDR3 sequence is CASSLLTPDNSPLHF. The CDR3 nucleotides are TGTGCCAGCAGTTTATTGACACCCGATAATTCACCCCTCCACTTT.

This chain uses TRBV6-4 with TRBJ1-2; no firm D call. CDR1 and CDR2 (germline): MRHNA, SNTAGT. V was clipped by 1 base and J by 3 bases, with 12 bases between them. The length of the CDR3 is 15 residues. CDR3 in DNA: TGTGCCAGCAGTGACTGGGGAGATGAGGACTATGGCTACACCTTC. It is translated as CASSDWGDEDYGYTF.

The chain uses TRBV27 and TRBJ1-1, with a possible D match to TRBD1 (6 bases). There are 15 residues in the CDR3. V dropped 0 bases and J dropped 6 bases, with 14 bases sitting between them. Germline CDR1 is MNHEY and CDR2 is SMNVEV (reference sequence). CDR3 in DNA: TGTGCCAGCAGTTTATCCAGGGGAAATATCGCTGAAGCTTTCTTT. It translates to CASSLSRGNIAEAFF.

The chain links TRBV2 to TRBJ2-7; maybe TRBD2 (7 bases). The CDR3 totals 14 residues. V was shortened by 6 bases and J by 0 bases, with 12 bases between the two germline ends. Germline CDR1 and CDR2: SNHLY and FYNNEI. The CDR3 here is CASRGGGISYEQYF. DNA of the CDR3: TGTGCCAGCAGAGGGGGGGGGATCTCCTACGAGCAGTACTTC.

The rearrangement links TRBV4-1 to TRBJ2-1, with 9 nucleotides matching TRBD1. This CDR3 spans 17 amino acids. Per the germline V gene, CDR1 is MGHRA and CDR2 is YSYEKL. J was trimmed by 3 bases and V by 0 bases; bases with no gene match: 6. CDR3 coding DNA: TGCGCCAGCAGCCAAGACCAGACAGGGGGTTTCTACAATGAGCAGTTCTTC. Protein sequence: CASSQDQTGGFYNEQFF.